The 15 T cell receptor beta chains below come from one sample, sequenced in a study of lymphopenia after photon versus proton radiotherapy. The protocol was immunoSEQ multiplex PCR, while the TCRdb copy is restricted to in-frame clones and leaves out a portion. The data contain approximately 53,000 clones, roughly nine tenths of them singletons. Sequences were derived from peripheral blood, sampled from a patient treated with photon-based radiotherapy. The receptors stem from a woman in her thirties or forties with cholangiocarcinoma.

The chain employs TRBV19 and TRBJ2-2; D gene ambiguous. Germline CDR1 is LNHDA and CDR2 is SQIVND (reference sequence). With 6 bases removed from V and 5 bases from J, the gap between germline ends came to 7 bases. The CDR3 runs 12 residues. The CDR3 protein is CASSPGTGELFF. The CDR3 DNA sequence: TGTGCCAGTAGCCCAGGAACCGGGGAGCTGTTTTTT.

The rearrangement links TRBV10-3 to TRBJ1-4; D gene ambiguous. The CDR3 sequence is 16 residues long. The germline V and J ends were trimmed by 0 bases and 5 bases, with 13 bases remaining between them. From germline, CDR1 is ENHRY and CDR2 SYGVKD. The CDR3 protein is CAISESRRVGNEKLFF. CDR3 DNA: TGTGCCATCAGTGAGTCCCGGAGGGTCGGGAATGAAAAACTGTTTTTT.

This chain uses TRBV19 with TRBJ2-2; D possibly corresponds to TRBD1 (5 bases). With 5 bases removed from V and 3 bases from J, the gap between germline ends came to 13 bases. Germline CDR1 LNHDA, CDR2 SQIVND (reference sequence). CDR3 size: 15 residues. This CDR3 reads CASSSRQGYTGELFF. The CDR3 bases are TGTGCCAGTAGTTCGCGGCAGGGTTACACCGGGGAGCTGTTTTTT.

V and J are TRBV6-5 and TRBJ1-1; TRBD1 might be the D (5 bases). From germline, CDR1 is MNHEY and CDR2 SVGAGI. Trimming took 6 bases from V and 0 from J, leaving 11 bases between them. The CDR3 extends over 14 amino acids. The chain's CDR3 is CASSPGTVNTEAFF. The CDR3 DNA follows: TGTGCCAGCAGCCCAGGGACGGTGAACACTGAAGCTTTCTTT.

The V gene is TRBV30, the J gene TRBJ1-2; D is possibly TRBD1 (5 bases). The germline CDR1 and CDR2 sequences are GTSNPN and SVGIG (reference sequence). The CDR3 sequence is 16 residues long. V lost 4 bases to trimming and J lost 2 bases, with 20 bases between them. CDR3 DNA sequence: TGTGCCTGGAAAGGCCCGGACATAAGATTGAACTATGGCTACACCTTC. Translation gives CAWKGPDIRLNYGYTF.

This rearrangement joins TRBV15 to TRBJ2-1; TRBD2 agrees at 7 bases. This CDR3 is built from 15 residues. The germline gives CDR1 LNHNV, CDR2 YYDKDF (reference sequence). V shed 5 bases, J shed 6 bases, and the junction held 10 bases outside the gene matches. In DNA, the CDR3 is TGTGCCACCAGCCGAGGAGGACTAGTCGGCAATGAGCAGTTCTTC. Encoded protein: CATSRGGLVGNEQFF.

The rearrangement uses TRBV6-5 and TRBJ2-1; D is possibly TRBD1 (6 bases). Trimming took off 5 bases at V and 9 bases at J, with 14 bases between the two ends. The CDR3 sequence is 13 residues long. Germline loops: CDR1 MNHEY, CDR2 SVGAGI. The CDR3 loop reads CASSTTGGFEQFF. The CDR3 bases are TGTGCCAGCAGTACCACTGGGGGCTTTGAGCAGTTCTTC.

The CDR3 here is CASSPLLAGVSSQETQYF. CDR3 nucleotides: TGCGCCAGCTCGCCCTTGTTAGCGGGAGTCTCGTCGCAAGAGACCCAGTACTTC. V gene TRBV5-1 combines with J gene TRBJ2-5; 9 bases match TRBD2. This CDR3 contains 18 residues. V gave up 7 bases and J gave up 2 bases; unmatched junction bases: 18. Germline CDR1 and CDR2: SGHRS and YFSETQ.

The CDR3 DNA is TGTGCCAGCAGCTGGGACCCGGGACAGAACACTGAAGCTTTCTTT. Its translation: CASSWDPGQNTEAFF. The chain couples TRBV5-4 to TRBJ1-1; a possible D gene is TRBD1 (6 bases). There are 15 residues in the CDR3. Germline V gene sequence: CDR1 SGHNT, CDR2 YYREEE (reference sequence). Trimming shortened V by 3 bases and J by 1 base, and 13 bases separated the two germline ends.

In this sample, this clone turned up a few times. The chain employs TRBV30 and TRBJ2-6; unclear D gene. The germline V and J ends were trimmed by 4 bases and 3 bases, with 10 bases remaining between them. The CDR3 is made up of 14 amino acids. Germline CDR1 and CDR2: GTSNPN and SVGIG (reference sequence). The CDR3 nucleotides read TGTGCCTGGACCCCGTGGAATGGGGCCAACGTCCTGACTTTC. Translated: CAWTPWNGANVLTF.

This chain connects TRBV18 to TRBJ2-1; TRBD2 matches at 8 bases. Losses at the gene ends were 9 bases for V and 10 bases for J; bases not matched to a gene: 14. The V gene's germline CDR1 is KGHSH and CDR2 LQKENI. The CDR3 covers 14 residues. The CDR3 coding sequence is TGTGCCAGTAGTAACCTCCCGGGACTAGGCGAGCAGTTCTTC. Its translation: CASSNLPGLGEQFF.

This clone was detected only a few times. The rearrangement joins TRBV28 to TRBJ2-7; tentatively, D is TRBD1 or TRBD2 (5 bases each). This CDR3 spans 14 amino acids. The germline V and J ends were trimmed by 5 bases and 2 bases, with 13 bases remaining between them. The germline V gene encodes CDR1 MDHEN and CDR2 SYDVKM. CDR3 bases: TGTGCCAGCAGTCGGGGTGGCAGGGCCTACGAGCAGTACTTC. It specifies CASSRGGRAYEQYF.

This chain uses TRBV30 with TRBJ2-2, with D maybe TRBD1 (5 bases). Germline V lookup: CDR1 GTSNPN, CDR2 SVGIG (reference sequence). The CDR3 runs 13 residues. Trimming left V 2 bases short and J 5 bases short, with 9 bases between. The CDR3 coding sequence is TGTGCCTGGAGTCCAACAGGTACCGGGGAGCTGTTTTTT. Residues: CAWSPTGTGELFF.

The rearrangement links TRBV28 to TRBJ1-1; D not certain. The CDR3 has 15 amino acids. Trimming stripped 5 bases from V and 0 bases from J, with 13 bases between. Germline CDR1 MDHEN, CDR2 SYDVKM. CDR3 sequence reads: CASSRPWELNTEAFF. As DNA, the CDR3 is TGTGCCAGCAGTCGACCTTGGGAATTGAACACTGAAGCTTTCTTT.

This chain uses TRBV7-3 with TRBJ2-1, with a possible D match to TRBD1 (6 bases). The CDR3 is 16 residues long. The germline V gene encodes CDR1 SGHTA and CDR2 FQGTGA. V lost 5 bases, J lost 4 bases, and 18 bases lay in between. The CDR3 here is CASSASSGQSYNEQFF. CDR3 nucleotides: TGTGCCAGCAGCGCTAGCTCAGGACAGAGTTACAATGAGCAGTTCTTC.